This TCR beta chain was observed in a study of T cells in women clearing cervical HPV infection. Study-level information: Cases' blood sampling followed lesion detection by median about 150 days (90 to 200).

A remark on this clone: Antigen: not known. The read is 3 residues too short to cover the CDR3 end, so that end is filled in from the germline J gene.

Sequenced by immunoSEQ multiplex PCR; TCRdb stores in-frame clones only, minus some. The listing contains about 31,000 clones. Notes on the study in general: T-cell numbers per sample were unknown and may explain richness differences.

Germline CDR1 reads DFQATT; CDR2 reads SNEGSKA (reference sequence). The CDR3 has 14 residues. The junction had 1 base not matched to a gene; V was cut back by 5 bases and J by 1 base. The chain has TRBV20-1 and TRBJ1-4; TRBD1 matches at 10 bases. Material: blood buffy coat. This receptor was identified in a woman between 18 and 70 years old with a cervical HPV16 infection that either progressed to CIN3+ or cleared (not recorded which). CDR3 DNA, as far as it was read: TGCAGTGCTGACAGGGGGCTAACTAATGAAAAA. Its translation: CSADRGLTNEK. The full CDR3 sequence reads CSADRGLTNEKLFF.